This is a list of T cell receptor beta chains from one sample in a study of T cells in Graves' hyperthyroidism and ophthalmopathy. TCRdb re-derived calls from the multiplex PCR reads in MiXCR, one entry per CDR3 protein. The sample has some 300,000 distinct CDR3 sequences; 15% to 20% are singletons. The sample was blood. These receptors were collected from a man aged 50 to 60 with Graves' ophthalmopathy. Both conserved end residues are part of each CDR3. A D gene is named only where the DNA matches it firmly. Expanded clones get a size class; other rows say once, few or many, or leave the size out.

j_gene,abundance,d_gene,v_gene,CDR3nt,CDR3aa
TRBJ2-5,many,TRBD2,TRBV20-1,TGCAGTGCTAGTAAACTAGCGGGAGTGGGAGAGACCCAGTACTTC,CSASKLAGVGETQYF
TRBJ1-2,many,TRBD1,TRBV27,TGTGCCAGCAAACCCGACAGGGGGCTCGGCTACACCTTC,CASKPDRGLGYTF
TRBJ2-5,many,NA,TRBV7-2,TGTGCCAGCAGCCCCCCCCGGGAGACCCAGTACTTC,CASSPPRETQYF
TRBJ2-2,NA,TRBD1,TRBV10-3,TGTGCCATCAGCCCCGGGACAGGGAAAAACACCGGGGAGCTGTTTTTT,CAISPGTGKNTGELFF
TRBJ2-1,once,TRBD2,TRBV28,TGTGCCAGCTTTGGGGGAGGGTCGGGTAATGAGCAGTTCTTC,CASFGGGSGNEQFF
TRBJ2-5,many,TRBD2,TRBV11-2,TGTGCCAGCAGCTTAGTCCGGGGGGGGGGCCAAGAGACCCAGTACTTC,CASSLVRGGGQETQYF
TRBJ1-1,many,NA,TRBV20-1,TGCAGTGCCCCCAAGGCAGAGACCCTGAACACTGAAGCTTTCTTT,CSAPKAETLNTEAFF
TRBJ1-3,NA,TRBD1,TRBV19,TGTGCCACCTCTACAGGGGCCGGCTCTGGAAACACCATATATTTT,CATSTGAGSGNTIYF
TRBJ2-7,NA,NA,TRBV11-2,TGTGCCAGCAGCATAGTAATCGAGCAGTACTTC,CASSIVIEQYF
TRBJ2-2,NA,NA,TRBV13,TGTGCCAGCAGCTTAGGCATGGTGGCAGGGGCCCAGTTCCCGAACACCGGGGAGCTGTTTTTT,CASSLGMVAGAQFPNTGELFF
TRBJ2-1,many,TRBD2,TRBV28,TGTGCCAGCAGAGCTAGCGGGAGGGGGGCGAATGAGCAGTTCTTC,CASRASGRGANEQFF
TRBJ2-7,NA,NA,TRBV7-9,TGTGCCAGCAGCGCCCACTCGAGCTCCTACGAGCAGTACTTC,CASSAHSSSYEQYF
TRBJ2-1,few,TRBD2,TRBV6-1,TGTGCCAGCGAAATTTCGAGACTAGCGGGACGTGAGCAGTTCTTC,CASEISRLAGREQFF
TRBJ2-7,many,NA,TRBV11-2,TGTGCCAGCAGCTTAGTTGACTCCTCCTACGAGCAGTACTTC,CASSLVDSSYEQYF
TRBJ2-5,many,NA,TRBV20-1,TGCAGTGCTAGAGATCATAGGATGGGACAACAAGAGACCCAGTACTTC,CSARDHRMGQQETQYF
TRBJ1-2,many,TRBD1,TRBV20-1,TGCAGTGCGGGCGGACAGGGGACCCTCTATGGCTACACCTTC,CSAGGQGTLYGYTF
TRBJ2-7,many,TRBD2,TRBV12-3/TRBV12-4,TGTGCCAGCAGTACAGCGGGAGGAGGATACGAGCAGTACTTC,CASSTAGGGYEQYF
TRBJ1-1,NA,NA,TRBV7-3,TGTGCCAGCAGCTTACAGCCATCAGGGGACCCCGCTGAAGCTTTCTTT,CASSLQPSGDPAEAFF
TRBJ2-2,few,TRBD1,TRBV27,TGTGCCAGCAGTTTACCCAATGCAGGGGGTGGAAGCACCGGGGAGCTGTTTTTT,CASSLPNAGGGSTGELFF
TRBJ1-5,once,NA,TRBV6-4,TGTGCCAGCAGTTGGAGGGGCGCGAGACAGCCCCAGCATTTT,CASSWRGARQPQHF
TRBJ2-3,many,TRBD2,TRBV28,TGTGCCAGCAGTTCTTTTGCGGGAGTCGGCACAGATACGCAGTATTTT,CASSSFAGVGTDTQYF
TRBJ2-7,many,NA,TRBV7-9,TGTGCCAGCAGCTTAGGTGACGGCTACGAGCAGTACTTC,CASSLGDGYEQYF
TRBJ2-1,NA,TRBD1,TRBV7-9,TGTGCCAGCAGCATACCGGGACAGGGAATAGGCGAGCAGTTCTTC,CASSIPGQGIGEQFF
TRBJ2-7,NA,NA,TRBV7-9,TGTGCCAGCAGCCCCCCGGGGGACAACTCCTACGAGCAGTACTTC,CASSPPGDNSYEQYF
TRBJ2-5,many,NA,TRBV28,TGTGCCAGCAGTTCAAGGGGAATGGCAGGTTCGAAGACCCAGTACTTC,CASSSRGMAGSKTQYF
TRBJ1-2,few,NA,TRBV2,TGTGCCGACCGGGAATTTAACTATGGCTACACCTTC,CADREFNYGYTF
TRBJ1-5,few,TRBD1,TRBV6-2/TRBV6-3,TGTGCCAGCGGACCGGGACAGGGACGTCAGCCCCAGCATTTT,CASGPGQGRQPQHF
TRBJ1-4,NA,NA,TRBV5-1,TGCGCCAGCAGCTCGAACGGTTTCCATAATGAAAAACTGTTTTTT,CASSSNGFHNEKLFF
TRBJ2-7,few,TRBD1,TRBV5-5,TGTGCCAGCAGCTTGAGTACAGGGGGATTCTACGAGCAGTACTTC,CASSLSTGGFYEQYF
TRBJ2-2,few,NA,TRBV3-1,TGTGCCAGCAGCCAAGTAGGGGGGAGCTACACCGGGGAGCTGTTTTTT,CASSQVGGSYTGELFF
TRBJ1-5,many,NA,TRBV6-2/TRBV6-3,TGTGCCAGCAGGCCTGGGGCTTACTCTCAGCCCCAGCATTTT,CASRPGAYSQPQHF
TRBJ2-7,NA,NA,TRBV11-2,TGTGCCAGCAGCCCATTTGACTACGAGCAGTACTTC,CASSPFDYEQYF
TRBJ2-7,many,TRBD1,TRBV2,TGTGCCAGCAGTCTTCGACAGGGAGATTTGAACGAGCAGTACTTC,CASSLRQGDLNEQYF
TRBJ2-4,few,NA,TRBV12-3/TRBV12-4,TGTGCCAGCAGCCCCCGAGGACTAATTCAGTACTTC,CASSPRGLIQYF
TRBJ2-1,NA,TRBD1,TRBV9,TGTGCCAGCAGCTCCGCGGGACAGGCCGTAAATGAGCAGTTCTTC,CASSSAGQAVNEQFF
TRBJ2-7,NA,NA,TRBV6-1,TGTGCCAGCAGCCGGACCAGGGCAAGCTACGAGCAGTACTTC,CASSRTRASYEQYF
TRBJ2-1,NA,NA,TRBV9,TGTGCCAGCAGCGATGGGACGTTAAGCTCCTACAATGAGCAGTTCTTC,CASSDGTLSSYNEQFF
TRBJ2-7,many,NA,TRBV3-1,TGTGCCAGCAGCCAAGATCCATCGTCAATCTACGAGCAGTACTTC,CASSQDPSSIYEQYF
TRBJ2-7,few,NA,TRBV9,TGTGCCAGCAGCGTAGGAGGGGCTGAGCAGTACTTC,CASSVGGAEQYF
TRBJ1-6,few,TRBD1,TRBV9,TGTGCCAGCAGCGCAGGGGGCACATCCTATAATTCACCCCTCCACTTT,CASSAGGTSYNSPLHF
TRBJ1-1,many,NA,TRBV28,TGTGCCAGCAGTCTGTGGACTGAAGCTTTCTTT,CASSLWTEAFF
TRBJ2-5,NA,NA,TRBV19,TGTGCCAGTATCATCCCGGCTGCTAACCAAGAGACCCAGTACTTC,CASIIPAANQETQYF
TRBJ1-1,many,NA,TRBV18,TGTGCCAGCTCACCAGGCGGTCGGAACACTGAAGCTTTCTTT,CASSPGGRNTEAFF
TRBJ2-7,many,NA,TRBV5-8,TGTGCCAGCAGCTTGGTTGGGCCCGCCTACGAGCAGTACTTC,CASSLVGPAYEQYF
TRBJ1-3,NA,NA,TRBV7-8,TGTGCCAGCAGCTTAGCGCTCGGACCTGGAAACACCATATATTTT,CASSLALGPGNTIYF
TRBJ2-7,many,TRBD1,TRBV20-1,TGCAGTGCTAGAGATCACCCGGACAGGGAATACGAGCAGTACTTC,CSARDHPDREYEQYF
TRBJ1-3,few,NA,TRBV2,TGTGCCAGCAGTGGTCAGGGACCTGGAAACACCATATATTTT,CASSGQGPGNTIYF
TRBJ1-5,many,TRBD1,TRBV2,TGTGCCAGCAGCGCGGGACAGGGTCGAGGCAATCAGCCCCAGCATTTT,CASSAGQGRGNQPQHF
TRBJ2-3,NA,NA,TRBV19,TGTGCCAGTAGTATAAGCTGGCGGAGCACAGATACGCAGTATTTT,CASSISWRSTDTQYF
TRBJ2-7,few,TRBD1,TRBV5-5,TGTGCCAGCAGAGTTACAGGGGGCGAGCAGTACTTC,CASRVTGGEQYF
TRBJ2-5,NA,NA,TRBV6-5,TGTGCCAGCAGTTACGAGGGACTGACCCAGTACTTC,CASSYEGLTQYF
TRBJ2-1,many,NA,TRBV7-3,TGTGCCAGCAGCCCCCAAACGACTAATTACGGTGAGCAGTTCTTC,CASSPQTTNYGEQFF
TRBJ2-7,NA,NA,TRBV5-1,TGCGCCAGCAGCTTGTTGCGGGGCTACGAGCAGTACTTC,CASSLLRGYEQYF
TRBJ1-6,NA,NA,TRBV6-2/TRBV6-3,TGTGCCAGCAGCCGCCGGGGAGGCAATTCACCCCTCCACTTT,CASSRRGGNSPLHF
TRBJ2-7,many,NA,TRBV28,TGTGCCAGCAGTCTCCCTAGGGGGGACCACGAGCAGTACTTC,CASSLPRGDHEQYF